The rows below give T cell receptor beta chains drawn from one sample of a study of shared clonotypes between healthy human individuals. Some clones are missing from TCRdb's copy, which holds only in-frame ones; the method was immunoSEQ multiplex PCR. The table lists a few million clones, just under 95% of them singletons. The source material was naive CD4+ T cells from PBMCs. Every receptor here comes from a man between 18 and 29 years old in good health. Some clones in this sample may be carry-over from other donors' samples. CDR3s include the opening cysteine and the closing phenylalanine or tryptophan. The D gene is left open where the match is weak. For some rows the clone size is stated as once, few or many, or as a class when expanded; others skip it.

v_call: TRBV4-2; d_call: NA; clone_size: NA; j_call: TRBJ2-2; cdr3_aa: CASSHRLGVRNTGELFF; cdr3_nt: TGTGCCAGCAGCCACAGATTGGGGGTACGAAACACCGGGGAGCTGTTTTTT
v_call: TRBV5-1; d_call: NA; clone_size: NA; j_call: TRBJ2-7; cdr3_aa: CASSLVELSYEQYF; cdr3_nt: TGCGCCAGCAGCTTGGTGGAGCTCTCCTACGAGCAGTACTTC
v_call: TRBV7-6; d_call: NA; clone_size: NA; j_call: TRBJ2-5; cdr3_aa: CASSPTVGVVRETQYF; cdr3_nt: TGTGCCAGCAGCCCAACCGTTGGTGTGGTCCGAGAGACCCAGTACTTC
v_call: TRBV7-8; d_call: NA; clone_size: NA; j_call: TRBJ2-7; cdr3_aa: CASSLGFNGHYSYEQYF; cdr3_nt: TGTGCCAGCAGCTTAGGGTTTAATGGACACTACTCCTACGAGCAGTACTTC
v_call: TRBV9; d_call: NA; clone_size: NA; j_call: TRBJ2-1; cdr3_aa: CASSERITYNEQFF; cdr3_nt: TGTGCCAGCAGCGAGCGGATCACCTACAATGAGCAGTTCTTC
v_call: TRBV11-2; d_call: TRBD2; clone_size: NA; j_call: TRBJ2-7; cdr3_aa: CASSLGGSFSGEQYF; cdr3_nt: TGTGCCAGCAGCTTGGGCGGGAGTTTTTCGGGGGAGCAGTACTTC
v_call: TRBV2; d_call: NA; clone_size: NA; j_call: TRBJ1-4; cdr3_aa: CASSELRTANEKLFF; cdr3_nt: TGTGCCAGCAGTGAATTGAGAACAGCTAATGAAAAACTGTTTTTT
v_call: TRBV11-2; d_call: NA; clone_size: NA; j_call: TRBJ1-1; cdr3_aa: CASSPPRAKRPEAFF; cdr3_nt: TGTGCCAGCAGCCCCCCACGGGCCAAACGGCCTGAAGCTTTCTTT
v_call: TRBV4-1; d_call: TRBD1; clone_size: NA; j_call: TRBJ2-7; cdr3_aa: CASSRRSGQGGAYEQYF; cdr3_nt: TGCGCCAGCAGCCGAAGATCGGGACAGGGAGGTGCTTACGAGCAGTACTTC
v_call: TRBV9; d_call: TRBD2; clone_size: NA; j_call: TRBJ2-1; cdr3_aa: CASSATSGFYNEQFF; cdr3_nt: TGTGCCAGCAGCGCGACTAGCGGGTTTTACAATGAGCAGTTCTTC
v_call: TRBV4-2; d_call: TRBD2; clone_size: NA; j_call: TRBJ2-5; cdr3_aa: CASSLTSGRATETQYF; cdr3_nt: TGTGCCAGCAGCCTGACTAGCGGGAGGGCCACCGAGACCCAGTACTTC
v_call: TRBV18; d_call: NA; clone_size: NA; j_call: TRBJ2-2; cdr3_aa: CASSPRSPGTGELFF; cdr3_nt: TGTGCCAGCTCACCACGTTCTCCAGGCACCGGGGAGCTGTTTTTT
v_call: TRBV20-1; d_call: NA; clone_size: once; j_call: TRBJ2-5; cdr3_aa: CSVKRETQYF; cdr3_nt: TGCAGTGTTAAGAGGGAGACCCAGTACTTC
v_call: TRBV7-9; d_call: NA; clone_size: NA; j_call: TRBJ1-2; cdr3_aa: CASSQTRDDGYTF; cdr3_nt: TGTGCCAGCAGCCAAACACGGGACGACGGCTACACCTTC
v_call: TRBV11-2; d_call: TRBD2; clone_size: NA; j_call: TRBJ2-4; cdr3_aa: CASSWSGSSGSLAKNIQYF; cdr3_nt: TGTGCCAGCAGCTGGAGTGGGAGTAGCGGGAGCCTAGCCAAAAACATTCAGTACTTC
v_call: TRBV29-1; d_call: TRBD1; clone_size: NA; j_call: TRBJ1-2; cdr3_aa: CSVGTGAGYTF; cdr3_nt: TGCAGCGTGGGAACAGGGGCCGGCTACACCTTC
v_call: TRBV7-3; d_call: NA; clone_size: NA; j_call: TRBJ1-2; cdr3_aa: CASSLMGGAPSNYGYTF; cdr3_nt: TGTGCCAGCAGCTTAATGGGGGGGGCCCCGAGCAACTATGGCTACACCTTC
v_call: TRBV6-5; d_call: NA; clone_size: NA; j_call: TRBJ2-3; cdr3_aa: CASSYPTKHTQYF; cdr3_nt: TGTGCCAGCAGTTACCCCACCAAACATACGCAGTATTTT
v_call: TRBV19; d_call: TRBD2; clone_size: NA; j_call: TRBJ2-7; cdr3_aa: CASRKKGLAGEGYEQYF; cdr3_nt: TGTGCCAGTAGGAAAAAGGGACTAGCGGGAGAGGGCTACGAGCAGTACTTC
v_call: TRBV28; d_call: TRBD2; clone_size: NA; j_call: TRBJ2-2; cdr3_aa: CASSPVRLAGYNTGELFF; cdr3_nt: TGTGCCAGCAGTCCCGTGCGGCTAGCGGGATATAACACCGGGGAGCTGTTTTTT
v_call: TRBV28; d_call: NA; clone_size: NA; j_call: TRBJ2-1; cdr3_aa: CASSDFIGQFF; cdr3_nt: TGTGCCAGCAGCGATTTTATTGGGCAGTTCTTC
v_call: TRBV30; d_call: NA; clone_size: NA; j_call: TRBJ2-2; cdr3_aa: CAWRLQNTGELFF; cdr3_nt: TGTGCCTGGAGACTACAGAACACCGGGGAGCTGTTTTTT
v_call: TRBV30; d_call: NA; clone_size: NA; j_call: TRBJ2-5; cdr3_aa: CAWSVGGFQETQYF; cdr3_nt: TGTGCCTGGAGTGTAGGGGGGTTCCAAGAGACCCAGTACTTC
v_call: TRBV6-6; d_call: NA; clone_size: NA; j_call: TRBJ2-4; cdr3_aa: CASRNRVGGKNIQYF; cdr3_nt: TGTGCCAGCAGGAACAGGGTCGGGGGCAAAAACATTCAGTACTTC
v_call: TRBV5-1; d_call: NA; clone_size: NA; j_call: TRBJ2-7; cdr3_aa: CASSLAGQPNQYEQYF; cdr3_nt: TGCGCCAGCAGCTTGGCGGGCCAACCAAACCAATACGAGCAGTACTTC
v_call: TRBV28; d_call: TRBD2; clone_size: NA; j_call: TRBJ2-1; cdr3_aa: CASSLGGGSYNEQFF; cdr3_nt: TGTGCCAGCAGTTTGGGGGGAGGGAGCTACAATGAGCAGTTCTTC
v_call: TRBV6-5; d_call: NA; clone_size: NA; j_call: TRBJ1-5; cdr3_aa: CASRSLNQPQHF; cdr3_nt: TGTGCCAGCAGGTCACTCAATCAGCCCCAGCATTTT
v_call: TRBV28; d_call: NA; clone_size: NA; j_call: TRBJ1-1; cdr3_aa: CASVSGHPLRKDTEAFF; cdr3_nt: TGTGCCAGCGTTTCGGGACACCCACTTAGGAAGGACACTGAAGCTTTCTTT
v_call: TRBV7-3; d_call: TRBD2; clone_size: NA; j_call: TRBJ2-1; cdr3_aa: CASSLIPTSGRAHEQFF; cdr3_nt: TGTGCCAGCAGTCTAATTCCAACTAGCGGGAGGGCCCATGAGCAGTTCTTC
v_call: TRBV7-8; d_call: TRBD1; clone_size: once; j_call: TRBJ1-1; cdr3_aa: CASSLFGTGETEAFF; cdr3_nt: TGTGCCAGCAGCTTATTTGGGACAGGTGAAACTGAAGCTTTCTTT
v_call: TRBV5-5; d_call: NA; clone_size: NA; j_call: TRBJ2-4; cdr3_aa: CASSSPGQENIQYF; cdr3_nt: TGTGCCAGCAGCTCCCCGGGACAAGAAAACATTCAGTACTTC
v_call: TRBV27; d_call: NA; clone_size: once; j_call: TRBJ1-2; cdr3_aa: CASRTLVARLNYGYTF; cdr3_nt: TGTGCCAGCAGGACATTAGTAGCCAGACTTAACTATGGCTACACCTTC
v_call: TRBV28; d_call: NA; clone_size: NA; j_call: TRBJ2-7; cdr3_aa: CASTKFYEQYF; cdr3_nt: TGTGCCAGCACCAAATTCTACGAGCAGTACTTC
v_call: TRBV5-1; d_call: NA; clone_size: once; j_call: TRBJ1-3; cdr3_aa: CASSLGTGNTIYF; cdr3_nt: TGCGCCAGCAGCTTGGGTACTGGAAACACCATATATTTT
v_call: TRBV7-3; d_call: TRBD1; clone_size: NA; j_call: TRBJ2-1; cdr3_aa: CASSLRGGQDNEQFF; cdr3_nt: TGTGCCAGCAGCTTACGGGGTGGACAGGACAATGAGCAGTTCTTC
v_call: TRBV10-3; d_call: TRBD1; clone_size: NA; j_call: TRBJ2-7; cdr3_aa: CAIRTGGRPYEQYF; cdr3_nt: TGTGCCATCAGGACAGGGGGGCGGCCCTACGAGCAGTACTTC
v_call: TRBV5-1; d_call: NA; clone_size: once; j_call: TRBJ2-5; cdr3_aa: CASSLIRGGETQYF; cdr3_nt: TGCGCCAGCAGCTTGATTAGGGGGGGAGAGACCCAGTACTTC
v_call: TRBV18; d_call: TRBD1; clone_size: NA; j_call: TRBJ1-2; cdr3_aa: CASSPLQGDQGYTF; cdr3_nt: TGTGCCAGCTCACCCTTACAGGGGGATCAGGGCTACACCTTC
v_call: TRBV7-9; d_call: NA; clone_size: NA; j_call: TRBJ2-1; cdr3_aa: CASTFPRDNEQFF; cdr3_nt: TGTGCCAGCACCTTCCCAAGGGACAATGAGCAGTTCTTC
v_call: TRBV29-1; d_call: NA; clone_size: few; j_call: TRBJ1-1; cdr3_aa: CSAATGVNTEAFF; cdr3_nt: TGCAGCGCCGCGACAGGTGTGAACACTGAAGCTTTCTTT
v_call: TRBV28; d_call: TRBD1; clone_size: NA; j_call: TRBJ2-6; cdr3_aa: CASSPTGVPSGANVLTF; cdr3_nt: TGTGCCAGCAGCCCTACAGGGGTCCCCTCTGGGGCCAACGTCCTGACTTTC
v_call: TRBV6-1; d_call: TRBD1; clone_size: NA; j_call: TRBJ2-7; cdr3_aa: CASSERPPRDRSYEQYF; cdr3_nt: TGTGCCAGCAGTGAAAGGCCCCCCCGGGACAGAAGCTACGAGCAGTACTTC
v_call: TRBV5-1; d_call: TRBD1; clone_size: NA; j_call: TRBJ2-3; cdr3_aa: CASSLAGGQTDTQYF; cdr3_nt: TGCGCCAGCAGCTTGGCAGGGGGACAAACAGATACGCAGTATTTT
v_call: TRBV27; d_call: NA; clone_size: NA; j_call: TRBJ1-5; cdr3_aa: CASSLRDGRRGQPQHF; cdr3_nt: TGTGCCAGCAGTTTAAGGGACGGCCGGCGGGGGCAGCCCCAGCATTTT
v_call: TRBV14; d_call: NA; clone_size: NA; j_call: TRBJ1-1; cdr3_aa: CASSQGASGSTEAFF; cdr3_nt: TGTGCCAGCAGCCAAGGGGCTTCCGGCAGTACTGAAGCTTTCTTT
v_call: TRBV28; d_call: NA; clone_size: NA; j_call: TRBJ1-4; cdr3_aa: CASRTPSTGIGKLFF; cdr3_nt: TGTGCCAGCAGAACCCCGTCGACGGGGATAGGAAAACTGTTTTTT
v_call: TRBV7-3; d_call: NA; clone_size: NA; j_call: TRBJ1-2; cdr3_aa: CASSLSQGGGYTF; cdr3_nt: TGTGCCAGCAGCTTATCCCAGGGCGGTGGCTACACCTTC
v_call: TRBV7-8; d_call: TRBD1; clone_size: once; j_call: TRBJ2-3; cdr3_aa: CASSLGAGGFTDTQYF; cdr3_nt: TGTGCCAGCAGCTTAGGGGCAGGGGGCTTCACAGATACGCAGTATTTT
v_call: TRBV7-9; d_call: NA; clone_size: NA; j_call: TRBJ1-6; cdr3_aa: CASSSRGAPNSPLHF; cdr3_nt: TGTGCCAGCAGCTCCCGGGGGGCGCCAAATTCACCCCTCCACTTT
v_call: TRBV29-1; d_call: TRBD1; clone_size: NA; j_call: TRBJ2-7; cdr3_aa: CSALQGAYEQYF; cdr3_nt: TGCAGCGCCCTACAGGGGGCCTACGAGCAGTACTTC
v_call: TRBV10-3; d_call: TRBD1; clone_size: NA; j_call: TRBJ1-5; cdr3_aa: CAIRSDRENQPQHF; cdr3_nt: TGTGCCATCAGAAGTGACAGGGAGAATCAGCCCCAGCATTTT
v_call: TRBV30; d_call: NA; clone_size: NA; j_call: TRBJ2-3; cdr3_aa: CAWSPLRPTDTQYF; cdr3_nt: TGTGCCTGGAGTCCCCTGCGACCCACAGATACGCAGTATTTT
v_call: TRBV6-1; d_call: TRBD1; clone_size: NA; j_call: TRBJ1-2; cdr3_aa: CASSPRDRAAYGYTF; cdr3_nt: TGTGCCAGCAGTCCTCGGGACAGGGCTGCTTATGGCTACACCTTC
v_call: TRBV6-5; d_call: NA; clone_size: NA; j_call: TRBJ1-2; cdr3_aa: CASSYSRLNYGYTF; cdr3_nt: TGTGCCAGCAGTTACTCGAGGTTAAACTATGGCTACACCTTC
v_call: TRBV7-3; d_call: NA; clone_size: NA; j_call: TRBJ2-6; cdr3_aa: CASSLGASGANVLTF; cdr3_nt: TGTGCCAGCAGCTTGGGGGCCTCTGGGGCCAACGTCCTGACTTTC